These 22 T cell receptor beta chains were sequenced from one sample in a study of PD-L1 blockade in urothelial cancer. Sequencing used immunoSEQ multiplex PCR; TCRdb keeps in-frame clones, though not all of them. The repertoire holds tens of thousands of clones, with roughly 87% as singletons. The material was PBMCs, obtained around atezolizumab (anti-PD-L1) treatment. The receptor source for this set is a man in his sixties or seventies with urothelial cancer.

This clone was counted a few times. The chain couples TRBV7-8 to TRBJ2-1, with a tentative D call TRBD2 (6 bases). The CDR3 has 15 amino acids. The V gene's germline CDR1 is SGHVS and CDR2 FQNEAQ. V lost 1 base and J lost 4, with 11 bases in between. The CDR3 protein is CASSLERTTYNEQFF. CDR3 DNA sequence: TGTGCCAGCAGCTTAGAGCGGACTACATACAATGAGCAGTTCTTC.

The chain has TRBV7-2 and TRBJ2-7; 8 bases are a match to TRBD1. The V segment lost 1 base and the J segment 3 bases; nucleotides outside the gene matches: 2. Germline lookup yields CDR1 SGHTA and CDR2 FQGNSA. The CDR3 totals 14 residues. The CDR3 sequence: CASSLGGQGYEQYF. CDR3 sequence (DNA): TGTGCCAGCAGCTTAGGCGGACAGGGCTACGAGCAGTACTTC.

This clone was recorded once. This chain connects TRBV6-1 to TRBJ2-7; 10 bases align to TRBD1. The V gene's germline CDR1 is MNHNS and CDR2 SASEGT. The CDR3 runs 13 residues. V lost 8 bases and J lost 2; bases outside the gene matches: 3. The CDR3 here is CASRTGGTYEQYF. CDR3 bases: TGTGCCAGCCGGACAGGGGGAACCTACGAGCAGTACTTC.

This chain uses TRBV5-1 with TRBJ2-7; D is possibly TRBD1 (5 bases). There are 12 residues in the CDR3. V gave up 4 bases and J gave up 6 bases, with 11 bases separating them. Germline V gene lookup returns CDR1 SGHRS and CDR2 YFSETQ. CDR3 region: CASSPGHPEQYF. The CDR3 DNA reads TGCGCCAGCAGCCCTGGACACCCCGAGCAGTACTTC.

This clone was detected a few times. The chain has TRBV19 and TRBJ1-3; tentatively, D is TRBD1 (5 bases). Per germline, CDR1 LNHDA and CDR2 SQIVND (reference sequence). Deletions cut 5 bases from V and 3 bases from J, with 11 bases between. This CDR3 has 14 amino acids. CDR3 in DNA: TGTGCCAGTAGTCGGCGGGACGGTGGAAACACCATATATTTT. This codes for CASSRRDGGNTIYF.

The count of this clone is one. An end of the junction differs from the germline gene, which may be a read error. The V call is TRBV4-3, the J call TRBJ1-2, with D tentatively TRBD1 (6 bases). CDR3 size: 14 residues. Germline CDR1 and CDR2: LGHNA and YSLEER. The DNA for the CDR3 is TGCGCCAGCAGCCAAGAGGGGTCAGGGGAACGTCACATCTTC. This sequence encodes CASSQEGSGERHIF.

Details on this clone: This CDR3 is also generated by other DNA sequences in the sample. The J gene is TRBJ2-3, the V gene TRBV5-1, with D uncertain. CDR1 SGHRS and CDR2 YFSETQ come from the germline V gene. CDR3 length: 12 residues. V lost 2 bases and J 3 bases, leaving 4 bases between the germline ends. CDR3 sequence: CASSFLTDTQYF. DNA for the CDR3: TGCGCCAGCAGCTTTTTAACAGATACGCAGTATTTT. The full variable domain, rest sourced from reference TRBV5-1 and TRBJ2-3, is KAGVTQTPRYLIKTRGQQVTLSCSPISGHRSVSWYQQTPGQGLQFLFEYFSETQRNKGNFPGRFSGRQFSNSRSEMNVSTLELGDSALYLCASSFLTDTQYFGPGTRLTVL.

The chain uses TRBV12-5 and TRBJ2-2; D uncertain. The ends were cut back, 5 bases at V and 0 bases at J, with 7 bases in the middle. Germline values: CDR1 LGHNT, CDR2 FRNRAP. The CDR3 totals 14 residues. This chain's CDR3 is CASGLRTNTGELFF. CDR3 DNA sequence: TGTGCTAGTGGTCTGAGAACGAACACCGGGGAGCTGTTTTTT.

The chain joins TRBV19 to TRBJ2-7; 11 bases are shared with TRBD2. Trimming removed 5 bases from V and 5 bases from J; junction bases left unmatched: 8. In germline, CDR1 is LNHDA, CDR2 SQIVND (reference sequence). The CDR3 contains 15 residues. The CDR3 is CASSYSGRGDHEQYF. CDR3 DNA sequence: TGTGCCAGTAGTTATAGCGGGAGGGGTGACCACGAGCAGTACTTC. The full variable domain, in which reference TRBV19 and TRBJ2-7 provide the parts outside the CDR3, is DGGITQSPKYLFRKEGQNVTLSCEQNLNHDAMYWYRQDPGQGLRLIYYSQIVNDFQKGDIAEGYSVSREKKESFPLTVTSAQKNPTAFYLCASSYSGRGDHEQYFGPGTRLTVT.

The genes are TRBV29-1 and TRBJ2-5; TRBD2 is a possible D gene (6 bases). The CDR3 loop spans 13 amino acids. The germline V gene encodes CDR1 SQVTM and CDR2 ANQGSEA. V gave up 5 bases and J gave up 2 bases, with 12 bases separating them. CDR3 bases: TGCAGCGTTTATGGGACTTTACAAGAGACCCAGTACTTC. It codes for CSVYGTLQETQYF.

J is TRBJ2-6 and V is TRBV5-1; possible D gene TRBD1, 6 bases. V lost 4 bases and J 4 bases, leaving 15 bases between the germline ends. Looked up from germline, CDR1 is SGHRS and CDR2 is YFSETQ. CDR3 length: 16 amino acids. CDR3 DNA: TGCGCCAGCAGCCCCAGGGGTTCGGAGGGGGCCAACGTCCTGACTTTC. Translation: CASSPRGSEGANVLTF.

The V call is TRBV5-1, the J call TRBJ1-2; weak D call: TRBD1 (5 bases). There are 15 residues in the CDR3. V lost 2 bases and J 3 bases, leaving 14 bases between the germline ends. The germline CDR1 and CDR2 sequences are SGHRS and YFSETQ. The CDR3 here is CASSFGQGTYYGYTF. CDR3 DNA sequence: TGCGCCAGCAGCTTCGGCCAGGGAACTTACTATGGCTACACCTTC.

The rearrangement uses TRBV11-3 and TRBJ2-2; D perhaps matches TRBD1 (6 bases). Looked up from germline, CDR1 is SGHNT and CDR2 is YENEEA. V shed 1 base and J shed 5 bases, with 11 bases lying between them. The CDR3 has 15 amino acids. CDR3 amino acids: CASSLVGGLTGELFF. Here the CDR3 DNA reads TGTGCCAGCAGCTTAGTAGGGGGATTGACCGGGGAGCTGTTTTTT.

This clone was detected only a few times. This chain joins TRBV29-1 and TRBJ2-5; perhaps TRBD2 as D (5 bases). Per germline, CDR1 SQVTM and CDR2 ANQGSEA. Trimming removed 1 base from V and 5 bases from J, with 26 bases in between. The CDR3 totals 18 residues. CDR3 in DNA: TGCAGCGTTGAAGTGTGGGCCATTACCAACCGGGCGGGTGAGACCCAGTACTTC. Its protein product is CSVEVWAITNRAGETQYF.

The chain is built from TRBV10-3 and TRBJ1-2, with 10 positions matching TRBD1. This CDR3 has 11 amino acids. The V segment lost 8 bases and the J segment 8 bases; nucleotides outside the gene matches: 2. Germline assignment: CDR1 ENHRY and CDR2 SYGVKD. CDR3 sequence (DNA): TGTGCCATCGGACAGGGGGACGGCTACACCTTC. Its protein is CAIGQGDGYTF.

This clone showed up just once. The chain has TRBV30 and TRBJ1-3; 7 bases fit TRBD1. The CDR3 is made up of 12 amino acids. CDR1 is GTSNPN and CDR2 is SVGIG in the germline V gene (reference sequence). The CDR3 reads CAQQGSGNTIYF. Here the CDR3 DNA reads TGTGCTCAACAGGGGAGCGGAAACACCATATATTTT.

Only a few counts were recorded for this clone. The V and J genes are TRBV9 and TRBJ1-4, with D possibly being TRBD1 (5 bases). Germline-derived CDR1 and CDR2 are SGDLS and YYNGEE. The CDR3 extends over 15 amino acids. Trimming took 4 bases from V and 0 from J, leaving 10 bases between them. CDR3 bases: TGTGCCAGCAGCCCCGGCAGGGCAACTAATGAAAAACTGTTTTTT. Its translation is CASSPGRATNEKLFF.

The chain is built from TRBV27 and TRBJ2-3; 14 nucleotides agree with TRBD2. This CDR3 comprises 16 residues. J gave up 4 bases and V 5 bases, and 5 bases lay outside the gene matches. Germline loops: CDR1 MNHEY, CDR2 SMNVEV (reference sequence). This chain's CDR3 is CASSTGTSGGPDTQYF. As DNA, the CDR3 is TGTGCCAGCAGTACCGGGACTAGCGGGGGCCCAGATACGCAGTATTTT.

This clone was seen once. The DNA of the CDR3 is TGTGCCAGCAGCACACCGGACAGCAACTCTGGGGCCAACGTCCTGACTTTC. Translated, it gives CASSTPDSNSGANVLTF. The chain uses TRBV5-6 and TRBJ2-6, with a possible D match to TRBD1 (6 bases). CDR3 length: 17 amino acids. V lost 4 bases and J lost 0, with 14 bases in between. CDR1 is SGHDT, CDR2 YYEEEE, per germline. Supplemented by reference TRBV5-6 and TRBJ2-6, the full variable domain reads DAGVTQSPTHLIKTRGQQVTLRCSPKSGHDTVSWYQQALGQGPQFIFQYYEEEERQRGNFPDRFSGHQFPNYSSELNVNALLLGDSALYLCASSTPDSNSGANVLTFGAGSRLTVL.

This chain links TRBV27 with TRBJ2-5, with D possibly matching TRBD1 (5 bases). The CDR3 has 13 residues. The V gene lost 5 bases and the J gene lost 1 base, with 8 bases spanning the gap. Germline-derived CDR1 and CDR2 are MNHEY and SMNVEV (reference sequence). CDR3 nucleotide sequence: TGTGCCAGCAGTCGACAGTCCCAAGAGACCCAGTACTTC. Its translation is CASSRQSQETQYF.

The CDR3 sequence: CASGPSGLPNTEAFF. The CDR3, as DNA: TGTGCTAGTGGTCCCTCGGGACTCCCGAACACTGAAGCTTTCTTT. The chain carries TRBV12-5 and TRBJ1-1, with D tentatively TRBD1 (5 bases). Germline values: CDR1 LGHNT, CDR2 FRNRAP. This CDR3 is built from 15 residues. Trimming shortened V by 5 bases and J by 1 base, and 14 bases separated the two germline ends.

The chain combines TRBV18 with TRBJ1-1; possibly TRBD1 for D (5 bases). Germline V gives CDR1 KGHSH, CDR2 LQKENI. There are 14 residues in the CDR3. The V and J ends lost 3 bases and 1 base respectively, with 9 bases between them. The CDR3 DNA reads TGTGCCAGCTCACCGACAGTAACGAACACTGAAGCTTTCTTT. This sequence encodes CASSPTVTNTEAFF.